This TCR beta chain was sequenced during a study of cytomegalovirus exposure and HLA in healthy donors. General study points: Highly shared variants forming one cluster were likely a sequencing artifact.

Primers included in the PCR were 60 Vbeta and 13 Jbeta primers. Using immunoSEQ multiplex PCR, the repertoire was profiled, and TCRdb retains in-frame clones only, with some absent. The sample includes over 80,000 clones, approximately 60% of them seen just once. CDR1 SEHNR and CDR2 FQNEAQ come from the germline V gene (reference sequence). This CDR3 is 14 amino acids long. Trimming took 1 base from V and 9 from J, leaving 13 bases between them. With respect to this clone: As yet, its antigen is unknown.

The sequencing input was PBMCs. This chain links TRBV7-9 with TRBJ2-1; unclear D gene. The sequence was collected from a boy aged 5 to 17 in good health and CMV-seropositive. CDR3 nucleotides: TGTGCCAGCAGCTTAGAAGGCCCGGGTAGTGAGCAGTTCTTC. Its translation: CASSLEGPGSEQFF.